Shown below are 13 T cell receptor beta chains from a single sample sequenced in a study of OX40 agonist ivuxolimab in advanced cancers. This table comes from immunoSEQ multiplex PCR, and its TCRdb copy is limited to in-frame clones, with some not included. This table has around 34,000 clones, 80% to 90% appearing once. The source was CD4+ or CD8+ T cells sorted from blood, collected in a trial of the OX40 agonist ivuxolimab. Every receptor here comes from an adult with an advanced solid tumor such as melanoma, head and neck, liver or kidney cancer.

The V and J genes are TRBV11-2 and TRBJ1-1, with 7 positions matching TRBD1. CDR3 length: 14 residues. Germline CDR1 SGHAT, CDR2 FQNNGV. The ends lost 8 bases at V and 4 bases at J; junction bases unmatched: 10. This chain's CDR3 is CASELGGGFTEAFF. In DNA, the CDR3 is TGTGCCAGCGAGCTAGGGGGCGGGTTCACTGAAGCTTTCTTT.

This clone was observed once. The chain recombines TRBV11-2 with TRBJ1-1; D is uncertain. Germline-derived CDR1 and CDR2 are SGHAT and FQNNGV. V was shortened by 3 bases and J by 5 bases, with 16 bases between the two germline ends. This CDR3 has 15 amino acids. The CDR3, as DNA: TGTGCCAGCAGCTTCAACGGGAAGGTATGGACTGAAGCTTTCTTT. Amino acid sequence: CASSFNGKVWTEAFF.

This clone has just one count. V gene TRBV9 combines with J gene TRBJ2-1, with D unclear. This CDR3 is 14 amino acids long. V lost 0 bases, J lost 8 bases, and 12 bases lay in between. Per the germline V gene, CDR1 is SGDLS and CDR2 is YYNGEE. CDR3 protein: CASSVVDNLYEQFF. DNA for the CDR3: TGTGCCAGCAGCGTAGTCGACAACTTGTATGAGCAGTTCTTC.

The rearrangement uses TRBV4-1 and TRBJ2-7, with D perhaps matching TRBD1 (5 bases). The CDR3 runs to 13 residues. Germline-derived CDR1 and CDR2 are MGHRA and YSYEKL. With 0 bases removed from V and 3 bases from J, the gap between germline ends came to 6 bases. The CDR3 coding sequence is TGCGCCAGCAGCCAAGATCAGGGCTACGAGCAGTACTTC. This codes for CASSQDQGYEQYF.

The V and J genes are TRBV28 and TRBJ1-5; maybe TRBD1 (6 bases). The CDR3 totals 20 residues. Trimming stripped 8 bases from V and 0 bases from J, with 29 bases between. The germline gives CDR1 MDHEN, CDR2 SYDVKM. In DNA, the CDR3 is TGTGCCAGCGGGGGCGTGGGCGAGAGTACTATTCTTTATAGCAATCAGCCCCAGCATTTT. This translates into CASGGVGESTILYSNQPQHF.

The rearrangement uses TRBV28 and TRBJ1-2; D is unresolved. The CDR3 is 14 residues long. Germline V CDR1 and CDR2: MDHEN, SYDVKM. V gave up 2 bases and J gave up 8 bases, with 15 bases separating them. CDR3 nucleotides: TGTGCCAGCAGTTTAAGACGGCTTCTCGCAGGCTACACCTTC. Protein: CASSLRRLLAGYTF.

The rearrangement links TRBV7-9 to TRBJ2-1; TRBD2 matches 12 bases. Per the germline V gene, CDR1 is SEHNR and CDR2 is FQNEAQ (reference sequence). The CDR3 spans 14 residues. The trim removed 5 bases at V and 5 bases at J, leaving 1 base unmatched. CDR3 sequence: CASSRTSGDNEQFF. The CDR3 DNA reads as TGTGCCAGCAGCCGGACTAGCGGGGACAATGAGCAGTTCTTC.

This clone was counted once. Here the CDR3 DNA reads TGTGCCAGCAGCCTCCGTGGATACGAGCAGTACTTC. Translated, it gives CASSLRGYEQYF. The rearrangement uses TRBV11-2 and TRBJ2-7, with D hard to call. Germline V gene data show CDR1 as SGHAT and CDR2 as FQNNGV. Trimming stripped 5 bases from V and 4 bases from J, with 9 bases between. This CDR3 is 12 amino acids long.

The chain couples TRBV5-4 to TRBJ2-1, with 8 bases lining up with TRBD2. Germline trimming cut 1 base from V and 2 bases from J; bases unmatched to any gene: 5. The CDR3 totals 16 residues. Germline CDR1 SGHNT, CDR2 YYREEE (reference sequence). CDR3 sequence reads: CASSLIPREAYNEQFF. For the CDR3, the DNA is TGTGCCAGCAGCTTGATCCCGCGGGAGGCCTACAATGAGCAGTTCTTC.

V usage is TRBV6-5 and J usage is TRBJ1-4; D unresolved. The V and J ends lost 2 bases and 5 bases respectively, with 12 bases between them. This CDR3 comprises 15 residues. Germline V gene lookup returns CDR1 MNHEY and CDR2 SVGAGI. CDR3 coding DNA: TGTGCCAGCAGTTACATCGAGGACCCGAATGAAAAACTGTTTTTT. It specifies CASSYIEDPNEKLFF.

This chain joins TRBV7-2 and TRBJ2-7; D uncertain. With 5 bases removed from V and 0 bases from J, the gap between germline ends came to 11 bases. This CDR3 contains 14 residues. The germline V gene has CDR1 SGHTA and CDR2 FQGNSA. CDR3 sequence reads: CASSLSPGSYEQYF. CDR3 DNA: TGTGCCAGCAGCCTATCACCGGGCTCCTACGAGCAGTACTTC. Looking up the rest from reference TRBV7-2 and TRBJ2-7 gives the full variable domain: GAGVSQSPSNKVTEKGKDVELRCDPISGHTALYWYRQSLGQGLEFLIYFQGNSAPDKSGLPSDRFSAERTGGSVSTLTIQRTQQEDSAVYLCASSLSPGSYEQYFGPGTRLTVT.

The chain uses TRBV14 and TRBJ1-6; the D is unclear. V lost 0 bases and J lost 9, with 6 bases in between. The CDR3 length is 13 residues. The germline gives CDR1 SGHDN, CDR2 FVKESK. As DNA, the CDR3 is TGTGCCAGCAGCCAAGATCCGGGTTCACCCCTCCACTTT. Protein: CASSQDPGSPLHF.

This clone has a handful of counts. V usage is TRBV15 and J usage is TRBJ1-2; D gene unclear. CDR1 is LNHNV, CDR2 YYDKDF, per germline (reference sequence). The V gene lost 7 bases and the J gene lost 7 bases, with 10 bases spanning the gap. The CDR3 sequence is 11 residues long. Written as DNA, the CDR3 is TGTGCCACCACTTCTCTCGGTGGCTACACCTTC. It encodes CATTSLGGYTF. The full variable domain, completed using reference TRBV15 and TRBJ1-2, is DAMVIQNPRYQVTQFGKPVTLSCSQTLNHNVMYWYQQKSSQAPKLLFHYYDKDFNNEADTPDNFQSRRPNTSFCFLDIRSPGLGDTAMYLCATTSLGGYTFGSGTRLTVV.